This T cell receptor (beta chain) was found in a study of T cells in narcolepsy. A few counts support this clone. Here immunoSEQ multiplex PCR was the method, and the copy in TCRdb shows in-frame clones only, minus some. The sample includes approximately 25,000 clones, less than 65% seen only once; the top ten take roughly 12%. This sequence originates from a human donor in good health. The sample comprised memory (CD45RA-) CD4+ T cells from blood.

This chain's CDR3 is CASSVTTERQYF. The CDR3 DNA reads TGTGCCAGCAGCGTTACAACCGAACGGCAGTACTTC. The rearrangement uses TRBV2 and TRBJ2-7; no clear D. The germline gives CDR1 SNHLY, CDR2 FYNNEI. The CDR3 contains 12 residues. Trimming left V 6 bases short and J 9 bases short, with 15 bases between.